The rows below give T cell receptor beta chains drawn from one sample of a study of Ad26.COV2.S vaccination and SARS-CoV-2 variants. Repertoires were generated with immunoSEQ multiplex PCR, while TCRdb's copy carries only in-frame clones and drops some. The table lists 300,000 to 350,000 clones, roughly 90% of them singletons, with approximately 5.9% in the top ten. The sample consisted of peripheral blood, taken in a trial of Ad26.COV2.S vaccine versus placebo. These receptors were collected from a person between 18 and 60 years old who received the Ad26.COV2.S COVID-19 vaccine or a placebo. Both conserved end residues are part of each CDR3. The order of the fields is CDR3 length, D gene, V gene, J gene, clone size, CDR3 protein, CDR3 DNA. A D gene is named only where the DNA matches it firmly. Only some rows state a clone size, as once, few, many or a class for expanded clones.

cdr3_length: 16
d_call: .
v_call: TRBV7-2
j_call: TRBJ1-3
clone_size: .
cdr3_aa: CASNPLGGRSGNTIYF
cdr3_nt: TGTGCCAGCAACCCTTTGGGCGGACGCTCTGGAAACACCATATATTTT

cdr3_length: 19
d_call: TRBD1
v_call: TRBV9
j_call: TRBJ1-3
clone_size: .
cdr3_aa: CASSVAEGTGLISGNTIYF
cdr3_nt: TGTGCCAGCAGCGTAGCGGAGGGGACAGGGCTTATCTCTGGAAACACCATATATTTT

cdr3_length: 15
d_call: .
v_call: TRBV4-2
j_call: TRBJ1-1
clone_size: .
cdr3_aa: CASSQELAVGTEAFF
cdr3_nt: TGTGCCAGCAGCCAAGAACTTGCAGTGGGCACTGAAGCTTTCTTT

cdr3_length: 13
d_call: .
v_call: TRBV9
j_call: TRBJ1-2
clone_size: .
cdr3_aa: CASSRQVYYGYTF
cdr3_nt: TGTGCCAGCAGCAGACAGGTTTACTATGGCTACACCTTC

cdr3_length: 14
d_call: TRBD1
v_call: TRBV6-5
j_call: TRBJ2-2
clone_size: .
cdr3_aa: CASRNRGRTGELFF
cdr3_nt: TGTGCCAGCAGAAACAGGGGGCGAACCGGGGAGCTGTTTTTT

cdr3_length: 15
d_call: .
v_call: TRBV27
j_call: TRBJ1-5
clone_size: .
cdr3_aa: CASSSTPGFSRAQHF
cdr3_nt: TGTGCCAGCAGTTCAACCCCCGGATTTTCGCGAGCCCAGCATTTT

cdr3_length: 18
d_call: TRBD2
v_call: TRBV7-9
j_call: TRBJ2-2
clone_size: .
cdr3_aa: CASSPIVGRERNTGELFF
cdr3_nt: TGTGCCAGCAGCCCAATCGTCGGGCGGGAGCGAAACACCGGGGAGCTGTTTTTT

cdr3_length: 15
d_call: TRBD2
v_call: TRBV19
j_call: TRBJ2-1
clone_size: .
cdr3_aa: CASSILGTTSNEQFF
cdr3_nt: TGTGCCAGTAGTATATTAGGGACTACATCAAATGAGCAGTTCTTC

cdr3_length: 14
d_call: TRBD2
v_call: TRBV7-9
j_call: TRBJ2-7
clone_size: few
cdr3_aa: CASSWGGLDYEQYF
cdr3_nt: TGTGCCAGCAGCTGGGGAGGGCTAGACTACGAGCAGTACTTC

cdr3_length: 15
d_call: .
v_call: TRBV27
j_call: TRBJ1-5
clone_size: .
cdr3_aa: CASSPTTASNQPQHF
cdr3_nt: TGTGCCAGCAGTCCGACTACAGCGTCCAATCAGCCCCAGCATTTT

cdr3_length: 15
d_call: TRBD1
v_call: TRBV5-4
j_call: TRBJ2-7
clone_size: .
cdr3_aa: CASSSRTGGGYEQYF
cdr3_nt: TGTGCCAGCAGCTCACGGACAGGGGGCGGCTACGAGCAGTACTTC

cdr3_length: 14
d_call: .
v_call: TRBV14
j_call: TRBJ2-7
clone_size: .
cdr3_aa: CASSPRDMPREQYF
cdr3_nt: TGTGCCAGCAGCCCACGGGACATGCCACGCGAGCAGTACTTC

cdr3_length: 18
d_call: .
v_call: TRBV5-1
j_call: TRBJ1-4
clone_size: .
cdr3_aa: CASSSQRAGSNTNEKLFF
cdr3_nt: TGCGCCAGCAGCTCCCAACGGGCAGGGAGTAATACTAATGAAAAACTGTTTTTT

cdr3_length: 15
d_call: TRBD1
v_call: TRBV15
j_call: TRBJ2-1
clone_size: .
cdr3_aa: CATRTTGGGYNEQFF
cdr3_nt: TGTGCCACCAGGACGACAGGGGGCGGCTACAATGAGCAGTTCTTC

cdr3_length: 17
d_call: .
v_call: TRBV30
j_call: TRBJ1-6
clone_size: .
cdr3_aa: CAWIDVSSGIGRSPLHF
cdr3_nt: TGTGCCTGGATCGATGTATCTTCGGGCATAGGTCGTTCACCCCTCCACTTT

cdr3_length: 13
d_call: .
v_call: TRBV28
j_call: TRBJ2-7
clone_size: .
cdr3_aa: CASCRGVHCEQYF
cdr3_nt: TGTGCCAGCTGTAGGGGGGTTCACTGCGAGCAGTACTTC

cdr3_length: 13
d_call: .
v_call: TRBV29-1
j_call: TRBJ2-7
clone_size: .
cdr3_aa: CSAGDQVTGEQYF
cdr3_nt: TGCAGCGCCGGGGATCAGGTGACGGGGGAGCAGTACTTC

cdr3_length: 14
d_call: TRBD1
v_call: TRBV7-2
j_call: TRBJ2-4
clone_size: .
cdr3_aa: CASSPGTGRNIQYF
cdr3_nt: TGTGCCAGCAGCCCCGGGACAGGGAGAAACATTCAGTACTTC

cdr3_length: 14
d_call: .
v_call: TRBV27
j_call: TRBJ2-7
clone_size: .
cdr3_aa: CASSPDTISYEQYF
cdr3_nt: TGTGCCAGCAGTCCGGACACCATCTCCTACGAGCAGTACTTC

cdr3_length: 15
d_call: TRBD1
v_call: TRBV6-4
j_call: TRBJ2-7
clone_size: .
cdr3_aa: CASSDSAGGPYEQYF
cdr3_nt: TGTGCCAGCAGTGACTCGGCAGGGGGCCCCTACGAGCAGTACTTC

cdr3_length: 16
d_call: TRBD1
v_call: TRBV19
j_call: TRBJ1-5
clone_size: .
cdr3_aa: CARLRDRVVPRQPQHF
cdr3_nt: TGTGCCAGACTCCGGGACAGGGTTGTCCCCCGTCAGCCCCAGCATTTT

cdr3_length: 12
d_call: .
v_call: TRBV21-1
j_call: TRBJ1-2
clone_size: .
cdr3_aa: CATSGAPYGYTF
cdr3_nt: TGTGCCACCTCAGGGGCCCCGTATGGCTACACCTTC

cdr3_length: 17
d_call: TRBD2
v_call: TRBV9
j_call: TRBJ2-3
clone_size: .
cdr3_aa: CASSVHSSGGASDTQYF
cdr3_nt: TGTGCCAGCAGCGTACACTCTAGCGGGGGGGCCTCGGATACGCAGTATTTT

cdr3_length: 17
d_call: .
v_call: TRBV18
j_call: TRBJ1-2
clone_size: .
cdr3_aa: CASSPLAGQGISYGYTF
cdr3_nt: TGTGCCAGCTCACCACTGGCAGGTCAAGGGATCTCCTATGGCTACACCTTC

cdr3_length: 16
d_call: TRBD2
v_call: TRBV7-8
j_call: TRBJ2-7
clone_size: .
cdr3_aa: CASSLAGREGRYEQYF
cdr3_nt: TGTGCCAGCAGCTTAGCTGGGCGGGAGGGCCGCTACGAGCAGTACTTC

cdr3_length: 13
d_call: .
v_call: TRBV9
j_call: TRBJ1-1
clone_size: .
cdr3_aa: CASSVDSYTEAFF
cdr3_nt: TGTGCCAGCAGCGTAGACAGCTACACTGAAGCTTTCTTT

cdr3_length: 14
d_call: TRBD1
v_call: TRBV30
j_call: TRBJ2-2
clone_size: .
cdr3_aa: CAWSSGGSTGELFF
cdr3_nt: TGTGCCTGGAGTTCAGGGGGCAGCACCGGGGAGCTGTTTTTT

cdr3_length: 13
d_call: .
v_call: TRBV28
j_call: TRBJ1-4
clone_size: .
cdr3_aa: CATTDATNEKLFF
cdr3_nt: TGTGCCACCACGGATGCAACTAATGAAAAACTGTTTTTT

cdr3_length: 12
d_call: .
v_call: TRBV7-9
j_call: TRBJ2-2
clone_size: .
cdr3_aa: CASSLATGELFF
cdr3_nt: TGTGCCAGCAGCTTAGCCACCGGGGAGCTGTTTTTT

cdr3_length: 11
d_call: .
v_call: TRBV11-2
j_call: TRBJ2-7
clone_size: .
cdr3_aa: CASSLTYEQYF
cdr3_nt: TGTGCCAGCAGCTTAACCTACGAGCAGTACTTC

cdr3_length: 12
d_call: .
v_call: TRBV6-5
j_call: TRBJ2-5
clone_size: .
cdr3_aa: CASSLGRETQYF
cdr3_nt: TGTGCCAGCAGCCTGGGCAGAGAGACCCAGTACTTC

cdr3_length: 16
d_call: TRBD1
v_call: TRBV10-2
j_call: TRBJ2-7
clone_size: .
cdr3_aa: CATRDSGQGIVYEQYF
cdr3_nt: TGCGCCACACGTGATTCGGGACAGGGGATTGTCTACGAGCAGTACTTC

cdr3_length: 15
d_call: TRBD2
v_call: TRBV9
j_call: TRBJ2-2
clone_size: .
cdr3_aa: CASSVGGRSTGELFF
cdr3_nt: TGTGCCAGCAGCGTGGGCGGGAGGTCGACCGGGGAGCTGTTTTTT

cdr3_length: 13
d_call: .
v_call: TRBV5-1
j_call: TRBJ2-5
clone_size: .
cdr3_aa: CASSQDGVWTQYF
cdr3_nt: TGCGCCAGCAGCCAAGACGGGGTCTGGACCCAGTACTTC

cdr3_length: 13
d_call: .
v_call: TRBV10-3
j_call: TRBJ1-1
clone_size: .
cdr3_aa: CAIKGGRDTEAFF
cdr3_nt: TGTGCCATCAAAGGGGGGCGGGACACTGAAGCTTTCTTT

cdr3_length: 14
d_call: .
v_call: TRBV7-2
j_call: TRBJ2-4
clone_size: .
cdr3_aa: CASSPSGLRNIQYF
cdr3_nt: TGTGCCAGCAGCCCCTCGGGACTGAGAAACATTCAGTACTTC

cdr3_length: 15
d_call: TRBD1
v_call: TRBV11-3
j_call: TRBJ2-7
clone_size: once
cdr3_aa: CASSFRGTASYEQYF
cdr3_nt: TGTGCCAGCAGCTTTAGAGGGACAGCATCCTACGAGCAGTACTTC

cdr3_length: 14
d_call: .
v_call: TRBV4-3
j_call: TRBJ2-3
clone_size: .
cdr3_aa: CASSLRTSTDTQYF
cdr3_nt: TGCGCCAGCAGCCTTAGGACTAGCACAGATACGCAGTATTTT

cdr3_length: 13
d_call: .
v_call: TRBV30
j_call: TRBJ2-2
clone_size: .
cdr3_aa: CAWSASMTGELFF
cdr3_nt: TGTGCCTGGAGTGCTAGCATGACCGGGGAGCTGTTTTTT

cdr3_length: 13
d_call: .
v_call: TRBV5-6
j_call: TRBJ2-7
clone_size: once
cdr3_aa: CASSLVSSYEQYF
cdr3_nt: TGTGCCAGCAGCTTGGTCTCCTCCTACGAGCAGTACTTC

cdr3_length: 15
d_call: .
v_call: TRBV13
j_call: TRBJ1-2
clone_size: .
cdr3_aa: CASSLTDHPDYGYTF
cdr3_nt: TGTGCCAGCAGCCTGACAGATCACCCGGACTATGGCTACACCTTC